These T cell receptor beta chains were read from a single sample in a study of OX40 agonist ivuxolimab in advanced cancers. Here immunoSEQ multiplex PCR was the method, and the copy in TCRdb shows in-frame clones only, minus some. The sample has around 67,000 clones; about 80% are singletons. The sequencing here drew on CD4+ or CD8+ T cells sorted from blood, taken in a trial of the OX40 agonist ivuxolimab. These receptors originate from an adult with an advanced solid tumor such as melanoma, head and neck, liver or kidney cancer. The CDR3 runs from the conserved cysteine through the conserved F or W. The D gene is left open where the match is weak. Where a row states a size, it is once, few, many or the class of an expanded clone; other rows omit it.

clone size,V gene,D gene,J gene,CDR3 protein,CDR3 DNA
-,TRBV28,TRBD1,TRBJ1-1,CASSTHGTVNTEAFF,TGTGCCAGCAGCACTCACGGGACAGTGAACACTGAAGCTTTCTTT
-,TRBV4-1,-,TRBJ2-5,CASSQGTASASRGEETQYF,TGCGCCAGCAGCCAAGGGACAGCAAGCGCAAGCCGGGGAGAAGAGACCCAGTACTTC
-,TRBV18,-,TRBJ2-3,CASSRNRVDTQYF,TGTGCCAGCTCACGGAATCGTGTGGATACGCAGTATTTT
-,TRBV5-6,-,TRBJ1-2,CGLDGYTF,TGTGGACTGGATGGCTACACCTTC
-,TRBV27,-,TRBJ1-2,CASSLDSWQGPGGYTF,TGTGCCAGCAGTTTAGATAGTTGGCAGGGCCCTGGGGGCTACACCTTC
-,TRBV19,-,TRBJ1-5,CASSQGNRQPQHF,TGTGCCAGTTCACAGGGAAATCGACAGCCCCAGCATTTT
-,TRBV6-1,TRBD2,TRBJ2-7,CATGRAAYEQYF,TGTGCCACCGGGAGGGCCGCCTACGAGCAGTACTTC
many,TRBV5-4,-,TRBJ1-1,CASSLNGRGTEAFF,TGTGCCAGCAGCTTGAACGGAAGAGGCACTGAAGCTTTCTTT
-,TRBV13,-,TRBJ1-1,CASSPQGTEAFF,TGTGCCAGCAGCCCACAGGGCACTGAAGCTTTCTTT
-,TRBV5-6,-,TRBJ1-3,CASSLRGVSGNTIYF,TGTGCCAGCAGCTTGCGGGGGGTGTCCGGAAACACCATATATTTT
-,TRBV4-2,TRBD2,TRBJ2-3,CASSQDTGGGDTQYF,TGTGCCAGCAGCCAAGATACGGGGGGGGGCGATACGCAGTATTTT
-,TRBV7-7,-,TRBJ2-1,CASSPPRGDPRSNEQFF,TGTGCCAGCAGCCCCCCGCGCGGGGATCCTCGGTCCAATGAGCAGTTCTTC
few,TRBV4-1,-,TRBJ1-1,CASSPRREWNEAFF,TGCGCCAGCAGCCCCCGTCGAGAGTGGAATGAAGCTTTCTTT
-,TRBV7-9,-,TRBJ1-4,CASSLGPAGEKLFF,TGTGCCAGCAGCTTGGGTCCGGCGGGAGAAAAACTGTTTTTT
few,TRBV10-2,-,TRBJ2-7,CASSRSGGFEQYF,TGCGCCAGCAGTCGTTCCGGGGGCTTCGAGCAGTACTTC
-,TRBV9,TRBD1,TRBJ1-4,CASSGTGGNEKLFF,TGTGCCAGCAGCGGAACAGGGGGTAATGAAAAACTGTTTTTT
-,TRBV5-6,-,TRBJ1-5,CASSLPPGRYQPQHF,TGTGCCAGCAGCTTGCCCCCAGGGCGATATCAGCCCCAGCATTTT
-,TRBV2,TRBD1,TRBJ1-1,CASRRQGTEAFF,TGTGCCAGCAGAAGACAGGGGACTGAAGCTTTCTTT
once,TRBV25-1,-,TRBJ2-5,CASSRRSGETQYF,TGTGCCAGCAGTCGCCGGTCCGGGGAGACCCAGTACTTC
-,TRBV11-2,TRBD2,TRBJ2-2,CASTASGGLVTGELFF,TGTGCCAGCACCGCTAGCGGGGGCTTAGTAACCGGGGAGCTGTTTTTT
-,TRBV5-1,-,TRBJ1-2,CASSLAGDLGYTF,TGCGCCAGCAGCTTGGCTGGGGATCTTGGCTACACCTTC
-,TRBV6-6,-,TRBJ1-1,CASRTEVQNTEAFF,TGTGCCAGCAGGACCGAAGTTCAGAACACTGAAGCTTTCTTT
few,TRBV4-1,TRBD2,TRBJ2-1,CASRTREWERGNEQFF,TGCGCCAGCAGGACACGCGAATGGGAGCGGGGGAATGAGCAGTTCTTC
-,TRBV6-1,-,TRBJ1-2,CASSERGSYGYTF,TGTGCCAGCAGTGAAAGAGGGTCCTATGGCTACACCTTC
-,TRBV6-1,-,TRBJ2-7,CASIRDRSSYEQYF,TGTGCCAGCATAAGGGATAGGAGCTCCTACGAGCAGTACTTC
-,TRBV18,TRBD1,TRBJ1-3,CASSPRTGRLSSGNTIYF,TGTGCCAGCTCACCACGGACAGGCCGACTCAGCTCTGGAAACACCATATATTTT
-,TRBV7-2,TRBD2,TRBJ2-7,CASSLLAGGTYEQYF,TGTGCCAGCAGCTTGCTAGCGGGGGGTACCTACGAGCAGTACTTC
few,TRBV5-1,-,TRBJ2-2,CASTPVWGGRSTGELFF,TGCGCCAGCACCCCTGTTTGGGGGGGCCGGAGCACCGGGGAGCTGTTTTTT
-,TRBV6-5,-,TRBJ1-1,CASKAGAYLNTEAFF,TGTGCCAGCAAGGCAGGGGCCTATCTGAACACTGAAGCTTTCTTT
-,TRBV15,-,TRBJ1-3,CATSGVFGNTIYF,TGTGCCACCTCGGGGGTCTTTGGAAACACCATATATTTT
-,TRBV27,TRBD2,TRBJ2-1,CASRTSGANEQFF,TGTGCCAGCAGGACTAGCGGTGCCAATGAGCAGTTCTTC
few,TRBV19,-,TRBJ1-2,CASSIDRQNGYTF,TGTGCCAGTAGTATAGATCGACAGAACGGCTACACCTTC
-,TRBV6-5,-,TRBJ1-6,CAGSYRREPNSPLHF,TGTGCCGGCAGTTACCGCAGGGAACCGAATTCACCCCTCCACTTT
-,TRBV5-5,-,TRBJ1-5,CASSSSAQGNQPQHF,TGTGCCAGCAGCTCCTCGGCCCAGGGCAATCAGCCCCAGCATTTT
-,TRBV2,-,TRBJ1-1,CASSDRGTEAFF,TGTGCCAGCAGTGATAGGGGCACTGAAGCTTTCTTT
-,TRBV5-5,TRBD2,TRBJ2-7,CASSDPTSGGYEQYF,TGTGCCAGCAGCGACCCGACTAGCGGGGGCTACGAGCAGTACTTC
-,TRBV29-1,-,TRBJ2-3,CSVAFGSDTQYF,TGCAGCGTTGCTTTCGGGTCGGATACGCAGTATTTT
-,TRBV6-5,TRBD1,TRBJ1-4,CASRATGGREKLFF,TGTGCCAGCAGGGCGACAGGGGGCCGGGAAAAACTGTTTTTT
few,TRBV2,-,TRBJ2-4,CASSKDSLAKNIQYF,TGTGCCAGCAGCAAAGACAGTCTAGCCAAAAACATTCAGTACTTC
once,TRBV7-2,-,TRBJ2-7,CASSIKGVSYEQYF,TGTGCCAGCAGCATCAAGGGTGTCTCCTACGAGCAGTACTTC
once,TRBV5-6,-,TRBJ2-7,CASSFRPSYEQYF,TGTGCCAGCAGCTTTCGGCCCTCCTACGAGCAGTACTTC
medium-sized,TRBV2,-,TRBJ1-6,CASRRNNLNSPLHF,TGTGCCAGCAGAAGAAACAACCTAAATTCACCCCTCCACTTT
once,TRBV12-5,TRBD1,TRBJ2-2,CASGVLQGDTGELFF,TGTGCTAGTGGTGTCTTACAGGGGGACACCGGGGAGCTGTTTTTT
-,TRBV5-8,-,TRBJ2-1,CASSPLVHNEQFF,TGTGCCAGCAGCCCCTTGGTGCACAATGAGCAGTTCTTC